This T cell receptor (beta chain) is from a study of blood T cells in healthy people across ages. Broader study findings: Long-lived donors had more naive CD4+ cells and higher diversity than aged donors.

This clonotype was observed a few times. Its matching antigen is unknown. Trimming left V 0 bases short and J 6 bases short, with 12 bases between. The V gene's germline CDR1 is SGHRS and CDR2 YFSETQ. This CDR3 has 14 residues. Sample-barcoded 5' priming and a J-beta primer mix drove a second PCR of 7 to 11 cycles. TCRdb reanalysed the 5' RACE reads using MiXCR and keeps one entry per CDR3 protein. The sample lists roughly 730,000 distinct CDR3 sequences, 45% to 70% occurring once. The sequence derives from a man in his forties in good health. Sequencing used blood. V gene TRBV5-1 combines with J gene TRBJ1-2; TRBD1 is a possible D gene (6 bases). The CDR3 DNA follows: TGCGCCAGCAGCTTGGACAGGGAAACTAATGGCTACACCTTC. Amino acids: CASSLDRETNGYTF.